A selection of T cell receptor beta chains follows, all from one sample in a study of T-cell reconstitution after alpha-beta-depleted transplantation in children. TCRdb redid the calling of the PCR reads with MiXCR, one entry per CDR3 protein. The table shows over 7,500 distinct CDR3 sequences, with about 13% occurring only once. The input for sequencing was PBMCs, mostly from graft donor cells, taken 60 days after TCRalphabeta/CD19-depleted stem cell transplant. All receptors come from a patient aged 2-15 years who had a stem cell transplant for inherited bone marrow failure, so the T cells may come from the graft donor. Each CDR3 is given with its conserved first and last residue. D genes are given only for firm matches. Not all rows give a size; the values are once, few, many and, for expanded clones, a class.

D: -
J: TRBJ2-3
size: medium-sized
V: TRBV28
DNA: TGTGCCAGCAGTTTTTCCCCCAGGGCCCCCACAGATACGCAGTATTTT
CDR3: CASSFSPRAPTDTQYF

D: TRBD2
J: TRBJ2-7
size: many
V: TRBV11-2
DNA: TGTGCCAGCAGCCCCCTAGCGGCTTCCTACGAGCAGTACTTC
CDR3: CASSPLAASYEQYF

D: -
J: TRBJ1-1
size: many
V: TRBV5-1
DNA: TGCGCCAGCAGCTTGGTAGGGCTCCCGAACACTGAAGCTTTCTTT
CDR3: CASSLVGLPNTEAFF

D: -
J: TRBJ2-7
size: large
V: TRBV7-9
DNA: TGTGCCAGCAGCCAGGGGTTCTTATACGAGCAGTACTTC
CDR3: CASSQGFLYEQYF

D: -
J: TRBJ2-1
size: medium-sized
V: TRBV7-3
DNA: TGTGCCAGCAGCGACGGGACTCACAATGAGCAGTTCTTC
CDR3: CASSDGTHNEQFF

D: -
J: TRBJ1-2
size: many
V: TRBV29-1
DNA: TGCAGCGTTGAAGGGGGCTATGGCTACACCTTC
CDR3: CSVEGGYGYTF

D: -
J: TRBJ2-1
size: many
V: TRBV29-1
DNA: TGCAGCGTTGATTCGGGGAACAATGAGCAGTTCTTC
CDR3: CSVDSGNNEQFF

D: TRBD2
J: TRBJ2-2
size: many
V: TRBV20-1
DNA: TGCAGTGCTAGAGATTGGGAAGCGGGAGCCGGGGAGCTGTTTTTT
CDR3: CSARDWEAGAGELFF

D: -
J: TRBJ1-2
size: many
V: TRBV23-1
DNA: TGCGCCAGCAGTCAAGACAGTAACTCTAACTATGGCTACACCTTC
CDR3: CASSQDSNSNYGYTF

D: -
J: TRBJ1-5
size: many
V: TRBV7-8
DNA: TGTGCCAGCAGCACCCGACCAGGACAGCCCCAGCATTTT
CDR3: CASSTRPGQPQHF

D: TRBD2
J: TRBJ2-1
size: many
V: TRBV24-1
DNA: TGTGCCACCAGTGAGCCTAGCGGGACCTCCCACAATGAGCAGTTCTTC
CDR3: CATSEPSGTSHNEQFF

D: -
J: TRBJ2-5
size: many
V: TRBV7-9
DNA: TGTGCCAGCAGCTTAGGCGACGTTCGAGGGGTAGAGACCCAGTACTTC
CDR3: CASSLGDVRGVETQYF

D: -
J: TRBJ1-2
size: many
V: TRBV20-1
DNA: TGCAGTGCTAGAGATCGAGGCAGAGGTGGGGCGGAAGGCTACACCTTC
CDR3: CSARDRGRGGAEGYTF

D: -
J: TRBJ2-1
size: many
V: TRBV2
DNA: TGTGCCAGCTTACTAGAGAGGAACAATGAGCAGTTCTTC
CDR3: CASLLERNNEQFF

D: TRBD1
J: TRBJ2-1
size: -
V: TRBV12-3/TRBV12-4
DNA: TGTGCCAGCAGTGCAACAGGGGTGAGTGAGCAGTTCTTC
CDR3: CASSATGVSEQFF

D: -
J: TRBJ1-2
size: many
V: TRBV29-1
DNA: TGCAGCGTTGAGATCAACTATGGCTACACCTTC
CDR3: CSVEINYGYTF

D: -
J: TRBJ2-7
size: many
V: TRBV10-2
DNA: TGCGCCAGCCGACCACTACAGCGCTGGGGCTACGAGCAGTACTTC
CDR3: CASRPLQRWGYEQYF

D: -
J: TRBJ2-3
size: many
V: TRBV4-3
DNA: TGCGCCAGCAGCCTTCAGCTGAGCACAGATACGCAGTATTTT
CDR3: CASSLQLSTDTQYF

D: TRBD2
J: TRBJ2-2
size: many
V: TRBV24-1
DNA: TGTGCCACCAGTGAGCCACTAGCGGGGCTGAACACCGGGGAGCTGTTTTTT
CDR3: CATSEPLAGLNTGELFF

D: -
J: TRBJ2-7
size: many
V: TRBV7-9
DNA: TGTGCCAGCAGGTCCACTAGGGCAGGTTCCTACGAGCAGTACTTC
CDR3: CASRSTRAGSYEQYF

D: -
J: TRBJ2-7
size: many
V: TRBV20-1
DNA: TGCAGTGCTTTCAATAGCGGCCGACCCTACGAGCAGTACTTC
CDR3: CSAFNSGRPYEQYF

D: -
J: TRBJ2-3
size: -
V: TRBV20-1
DNA: TGCGGTGTCCCAGGGCTCCCAGATACCCAGTATTTT
CDR3: CGVPGLPDTQYF

D: -
J: TRBJ2-7
size: many
V: TRBV24-1
DNA: TGTGCCACCACCTACCGGGCCGGGAACGCCGAGCAGTACTTC
CDR3: CATTYRAGNAEQYF

D: -
J: TRBJ1-2
size: many
V: TRBV7-2
DNA: TGTGCCAGCAGCTTACATATCGCCCGGGTCCTCTATGGCTACACCTTC
CDR3: CASSLHIARVLYGYTF

D: -
J: TRBJ2-2
size: few
V: TRBV6-2/TRBV6-3
DNA: TGTGCCAGCAGTTATCCGGCAGGGGAGGACACCGGGGAGCTGTTTTTT
CDR3: CASSYPAGEDTGELFF

D: -
J: TRBJ2-7
size: many
V: TRBV3-1
DNA: TGTGCCAGCAGCCCGATGGGACCTGGGAGTCCCTACGAGCAGTACTTC
CDR3: CASSPMGPGSPYEQYF

D: -
J: TRBJ2-4
size: many
V: TRBV12-3/TRBV12-4
DNA: TGTGCCAGCAGTTTGCTGAACCTAGCCAAAAACATTCAGTACTTC
CDR3: CASSLLNLAKNIQYF

D: -
J: TRBJ2-5
size: -
V: TRBV7-2
DNA: TGTGCCAGCAGCTGGGGACGGAACCAAGAGACCCAGTACTTC
CDR3: CASSWGRNQETQYF

D: TRBD2
J: TRBJ2-1
size: -
V: TRBV18
DNA: TGTGCCAGCTCGCCCACTAGCGCGACCTACAATGAGCAGTTCTTC
CDR3: CASSPTSATYNEQFF

D: TRBD2
J: TRBJ2-5
size: many
V: TRBV7-9
DNA: TGTGCCAGCAGCTTATCGGCCATGAAATATAGCGGGAGGGCCAGGGAGACCCAGTACTTC
CDR3: CASSLSAMKYSGRARETQYF

D: TRBD1
J: TRBJ1-2
size: many
V: TRBV7-2
DNA: TGTGCCAGCAGCCCCGGACAGGGGAGGTTCTATGGCTACACCTTC
CDR3: CASSPGQGRFYGYTF

D: TRBD1
J: TRBJ1-3
size: medium-sized
V: TRBV20-1
DNA: TGCAGTGCTAGGGCAGGGGGCGCTGGAAACACCATATATTTT
CDR3: CSARAGGAGNTIYF

D: TRBD1
J: TRBJ1-1
size: large
V: TRBV5-1
DNA: TGCGCCAGCAGCTCGGGACAGCCGAACACTGAAGCTTTCTTT
CDR3: CASSSGQPNTEAFF

D: -
J: TRBJ1-1
size: many
V: TRBV7-9
DNA: TGTGCCAGCAGCTTAGCTCGAGCTTTCTTT
CDR3: CASSLARAFF

D: -
J: TRBJ1-1
size: many
V: TRBV5-1
DNA: TGCGCCAGCAGCATTGGACAGTCCACTGAAGCTTTCTTT
CDR3: CASSIGQSTEAFF

D: -
J: TRBJ2-2
size: -
V: TRBV10-2
DNA: TGCGCCAGCAGTGGGGCAGAAACCGGGGAGCTGTTTTTT
CDR3: CASSGAETGELFF

D: -
J: TRBJ1-4
size: many
V: TRBV12-3/TRBV12-4
DNA: TGTGCCAGCGGATATACGTATAATGAAAAACTGTTTTTT
CDR3: CASGYTYNEKLFF

D: -
J: TRBJ2-7
size: many
V: TRBV6-2/TRBV6-3
DNA: TGTGCCAGCAGTTACGACACCTACGAGCAGTACTTC
CDR3: CASSYDTYEQYF

D: -
J: TRBJ1-2
size: once
V: TRBV10-3
DNA: TGTGCCATCAGCCTCAGGGGCCTTGGCTACACCTTC
CDR3: CAISLRGLGYTF

D: -
J: TRBJ2-5
size: medium-sized
V: TRBV20-1
DNA: TGCAGTGCTTGTATTAATAACCAAGAGACCCAGTACTTC
CDR3: CSACINNQETQYF

D: TRBD1
J: TRBJ1-5
size: -
V: TRBV28
DNA: TGTGCCAGCACTTCGACAGGGTGCTATCAGCCACAGCATTTT
CDR3: CASTSTGCYQPQHF

D: -
J: TRBJ2-2
size: -
V: TRBV1
DNA: TGCACCAGCAGTCTCCTGGGACTAGCGGGAGTTACCGGGGAGCTGTTTTTT
CDR3: CTSSLLGLAGVTGELFF

D: TRBD1
J: TRBJ2-2
size: many
V: TRBV19
DNA: TGTGCCAGTGGAGGGGTTGGCAGGGGGCCTGTGGACACCGGGGAGCTGTTTTTT
CDR3: CASGGVGRGPVDTGELFF

D: TRBD2
J: TRBJ2-5
size: few
V: TRBV7-7
DNA: TGTGCTAGCAGCCCTGGACTAGCGGGAGGAGGAGAGACCCAGTACTTC
CDR3: CASSPGLAGGGETQYF

D: -
J: TRBJ1-5
size: many
V: TRBV28
DNA: TGTGCCAGCAGTTTATGGGGCAGGACTTATCAGCCCCAGCATTTT
CDR3: CASSLWGRTYQPQHF

D: TRBD2
J: TRBJ2-1
size: many
V: TRBV20-1
DNA: TGCAGTGCTAGTTCGGGACTAGCGGGCTATGAGCAGTTCTTC
CDR3: CSASSGLAGYEQFF

D: TRBD2
J: TRBJ2-1
size: many
V: TRBV5-6
DNA: TGTGCCAGCGCGGGGACTAGCGGGAGGGTGGAGCAGTTCTTC
CDR3: CASAGTSGRVEQFF

D: TRBD2
J: TRBJ2-1
size: many
V: TRBV3-1
DNA: TGTGCCAGCAGCCTCCGACTAGCGGGAGACAATGAGCAGTTCTTC
CDR3: CASSLRLAGDNEQFF